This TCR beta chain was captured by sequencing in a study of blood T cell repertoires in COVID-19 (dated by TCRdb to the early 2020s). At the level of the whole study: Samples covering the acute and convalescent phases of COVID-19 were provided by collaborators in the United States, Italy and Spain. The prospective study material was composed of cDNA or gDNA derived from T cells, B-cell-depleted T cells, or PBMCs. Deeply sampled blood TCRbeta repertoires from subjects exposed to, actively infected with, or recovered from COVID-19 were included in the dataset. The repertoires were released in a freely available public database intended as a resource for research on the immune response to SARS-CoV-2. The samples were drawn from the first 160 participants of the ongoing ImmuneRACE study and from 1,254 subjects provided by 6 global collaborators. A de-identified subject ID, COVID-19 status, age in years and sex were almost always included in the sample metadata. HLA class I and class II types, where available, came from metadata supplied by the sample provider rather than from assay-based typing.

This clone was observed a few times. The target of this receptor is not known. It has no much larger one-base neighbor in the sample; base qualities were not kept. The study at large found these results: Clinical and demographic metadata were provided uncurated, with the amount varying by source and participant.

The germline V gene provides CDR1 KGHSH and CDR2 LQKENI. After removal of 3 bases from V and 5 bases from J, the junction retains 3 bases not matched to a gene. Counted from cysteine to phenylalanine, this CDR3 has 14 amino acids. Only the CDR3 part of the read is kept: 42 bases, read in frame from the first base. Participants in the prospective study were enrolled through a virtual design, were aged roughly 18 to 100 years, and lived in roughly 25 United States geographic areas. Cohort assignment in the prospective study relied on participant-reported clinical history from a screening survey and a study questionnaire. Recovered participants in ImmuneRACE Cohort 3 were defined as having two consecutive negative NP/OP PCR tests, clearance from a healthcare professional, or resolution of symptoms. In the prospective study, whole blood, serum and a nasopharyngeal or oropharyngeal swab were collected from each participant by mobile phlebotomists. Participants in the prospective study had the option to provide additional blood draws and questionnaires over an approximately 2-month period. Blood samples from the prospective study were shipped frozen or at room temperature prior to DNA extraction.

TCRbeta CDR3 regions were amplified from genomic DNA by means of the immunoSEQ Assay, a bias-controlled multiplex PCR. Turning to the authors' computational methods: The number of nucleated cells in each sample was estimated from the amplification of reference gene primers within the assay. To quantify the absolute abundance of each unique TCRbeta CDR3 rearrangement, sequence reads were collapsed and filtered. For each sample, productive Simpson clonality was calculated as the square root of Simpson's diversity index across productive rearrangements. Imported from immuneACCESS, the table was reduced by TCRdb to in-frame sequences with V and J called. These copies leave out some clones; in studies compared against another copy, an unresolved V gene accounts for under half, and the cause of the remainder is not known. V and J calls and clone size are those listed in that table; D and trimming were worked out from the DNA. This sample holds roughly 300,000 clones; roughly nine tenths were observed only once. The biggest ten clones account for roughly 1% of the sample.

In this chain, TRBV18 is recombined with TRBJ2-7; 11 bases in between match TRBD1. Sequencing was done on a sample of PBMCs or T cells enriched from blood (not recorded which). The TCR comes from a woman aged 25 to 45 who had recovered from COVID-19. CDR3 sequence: CASSPGQGADEQYF. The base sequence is TGTGCCAGCTCACCCGGACAGGGGGCCGACGAGCAGTACTTC.